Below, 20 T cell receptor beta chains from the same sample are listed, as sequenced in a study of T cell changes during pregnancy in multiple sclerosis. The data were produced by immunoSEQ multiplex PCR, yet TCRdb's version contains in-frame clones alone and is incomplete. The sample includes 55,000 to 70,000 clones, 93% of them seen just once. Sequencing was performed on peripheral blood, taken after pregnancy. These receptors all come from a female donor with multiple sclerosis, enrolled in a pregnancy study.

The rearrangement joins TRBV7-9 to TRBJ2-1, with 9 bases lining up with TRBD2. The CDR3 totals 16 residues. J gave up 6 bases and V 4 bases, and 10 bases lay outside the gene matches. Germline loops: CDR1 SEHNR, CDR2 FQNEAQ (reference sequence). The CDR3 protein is CASSSPEREVINEQFF. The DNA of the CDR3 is TGTGCCAGCAGCTCCCCGGAGCGGGAGGTAATCAATGAGCAGTTCTTC.

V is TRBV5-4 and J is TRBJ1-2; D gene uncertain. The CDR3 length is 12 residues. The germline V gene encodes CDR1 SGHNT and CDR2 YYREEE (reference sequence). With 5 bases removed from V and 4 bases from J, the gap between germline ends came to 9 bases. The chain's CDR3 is CASSLDTYGYTF. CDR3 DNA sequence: TGTGCCAGCAGTCTCGACACCTATGGCTACACCTTC.

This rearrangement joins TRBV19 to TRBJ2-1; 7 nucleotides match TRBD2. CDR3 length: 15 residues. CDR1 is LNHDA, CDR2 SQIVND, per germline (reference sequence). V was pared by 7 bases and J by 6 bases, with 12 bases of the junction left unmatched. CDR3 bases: TGTGCCAGTATGGGATTTGAGGGAGGGCCCAATGAGCAGTTCTTC. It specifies CASMGFEGGPNEQFF.

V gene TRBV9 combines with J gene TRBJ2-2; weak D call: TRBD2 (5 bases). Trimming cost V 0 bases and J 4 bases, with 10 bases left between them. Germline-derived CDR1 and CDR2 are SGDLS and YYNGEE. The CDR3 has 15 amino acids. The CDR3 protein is CASSVGPAATGELFF. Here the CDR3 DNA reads TGTGCCAGCAGCGTAGGGCCAGCGGCCACCGGGGAGCTGTTTTTT.

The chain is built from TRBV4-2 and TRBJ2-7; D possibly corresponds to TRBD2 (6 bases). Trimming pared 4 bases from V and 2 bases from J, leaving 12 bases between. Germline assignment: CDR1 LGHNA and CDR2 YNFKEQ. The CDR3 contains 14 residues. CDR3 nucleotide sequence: TGTGCCAGCAGCCCTAGCGCGACTACCTACGAGCAGTACTTC. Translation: CASSPSATTYEQYF.

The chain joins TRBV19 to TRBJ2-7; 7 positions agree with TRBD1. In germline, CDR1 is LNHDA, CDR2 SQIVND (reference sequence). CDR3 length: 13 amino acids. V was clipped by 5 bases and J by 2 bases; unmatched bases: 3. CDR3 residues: CASSRQGPYEQYF. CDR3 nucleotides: TGTGCCAGTAGTCGACAGGGCCCCTACGAGCAGTACTTC.

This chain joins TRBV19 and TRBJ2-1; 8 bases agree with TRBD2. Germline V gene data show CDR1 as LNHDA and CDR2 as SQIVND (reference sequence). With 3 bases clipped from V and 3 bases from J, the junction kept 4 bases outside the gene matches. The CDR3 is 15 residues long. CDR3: CASSIEREFYNEQFF. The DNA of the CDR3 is TGTGCCAGTAGTATTGAGCGGGAGTTCTACAATGAGCAGTTCTTC.

The CDR3 region has the DNA TGTGCCAGCAGCGTAGGACAGGGACTAGACTCTGGAAACACCATATATTTT. Protein: CASSVGQGLDSGNTIYF. This rearrangement joins TRBV9 to TRBJ1-3; 7 bases match TRBD1. The germline gives CDR1 SGDLS, CDR2 YYNGEE. The J segment lost 0 bases and the V segment lost 0 bases, leaving 6 bases of the junction unmatched. There are 17 residues in the CDR3.

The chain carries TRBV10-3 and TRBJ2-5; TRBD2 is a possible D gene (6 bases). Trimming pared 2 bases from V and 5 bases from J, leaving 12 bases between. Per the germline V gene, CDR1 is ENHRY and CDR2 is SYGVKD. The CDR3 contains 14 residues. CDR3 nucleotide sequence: TGTGCCATCAGTGAGGCTAGCGAGAGGGAGACCCAGTACTTC. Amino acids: CAISEASERETQYF.

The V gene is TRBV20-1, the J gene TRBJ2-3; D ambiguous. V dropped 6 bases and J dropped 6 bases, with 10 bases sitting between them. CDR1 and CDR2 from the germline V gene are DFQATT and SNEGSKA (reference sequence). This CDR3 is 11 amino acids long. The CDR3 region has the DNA TGCAGTGCCCGCTATCCGGATACGCAGTATTTT. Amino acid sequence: CSARYPDTQYF.

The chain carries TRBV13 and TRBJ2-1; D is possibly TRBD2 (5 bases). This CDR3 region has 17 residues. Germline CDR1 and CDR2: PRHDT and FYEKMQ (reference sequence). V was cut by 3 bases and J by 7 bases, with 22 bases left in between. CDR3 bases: TGTGCCAGCAGCTTTTATCCGAGCGGTTCCCCTAAGAATGAGCAGTTCTTC. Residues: CASSFYPSGSPKNEQFF.

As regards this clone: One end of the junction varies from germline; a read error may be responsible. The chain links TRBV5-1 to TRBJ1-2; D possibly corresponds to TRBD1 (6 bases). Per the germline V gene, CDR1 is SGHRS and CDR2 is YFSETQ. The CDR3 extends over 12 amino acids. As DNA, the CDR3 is TGCGCCAGCAGCTTGGCAGGGGAGACACCGGTCTTC. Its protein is CASSLAGETPVF.

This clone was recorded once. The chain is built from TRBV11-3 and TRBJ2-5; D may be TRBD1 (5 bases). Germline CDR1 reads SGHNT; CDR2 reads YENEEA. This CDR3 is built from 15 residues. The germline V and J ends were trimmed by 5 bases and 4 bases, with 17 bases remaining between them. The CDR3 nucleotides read TGTGCCAGCAGCAGCGTTCAGGGATCCCGAGAGACCCAGTACTTC. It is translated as CASSSVQGSRETQYF. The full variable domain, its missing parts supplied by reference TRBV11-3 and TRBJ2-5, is EAGVVQSPRYKIIEKKQPVAFWCNPISGHNTLYWYLQNLGQGPELLIRYENEEAVDDSQLPKDRFSAERLKGVDSTLKIQPAELGDSAVYLCASSSVQGSRETQYFGPGTRLLVL.

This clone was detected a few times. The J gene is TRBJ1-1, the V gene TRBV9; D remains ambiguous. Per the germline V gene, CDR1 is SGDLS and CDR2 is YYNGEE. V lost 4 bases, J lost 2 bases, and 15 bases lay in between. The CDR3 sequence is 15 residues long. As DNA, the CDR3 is TGTGCCAGCAGCCCACGAGGTGAATTAAACACTGAAGCTTTCTTT. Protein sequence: CASSPRGELNTEAFF.

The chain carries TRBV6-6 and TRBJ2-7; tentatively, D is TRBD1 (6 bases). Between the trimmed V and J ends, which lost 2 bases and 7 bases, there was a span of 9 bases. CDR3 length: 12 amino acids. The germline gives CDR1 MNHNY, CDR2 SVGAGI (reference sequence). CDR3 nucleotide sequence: TGTGCCAGCAGTTACGCAGGGGTTGAGCAGTACTTC. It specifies CASSYAGVEQYF.

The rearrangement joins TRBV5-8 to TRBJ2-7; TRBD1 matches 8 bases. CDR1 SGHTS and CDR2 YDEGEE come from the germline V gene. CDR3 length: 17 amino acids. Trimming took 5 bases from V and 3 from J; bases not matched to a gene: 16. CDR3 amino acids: CASSFGTTGVDSYEQYF. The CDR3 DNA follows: TGTGCCAGCAGTTTTGGTACGACAGGGGTGGACAGCTACGAGCAGTACTTC.

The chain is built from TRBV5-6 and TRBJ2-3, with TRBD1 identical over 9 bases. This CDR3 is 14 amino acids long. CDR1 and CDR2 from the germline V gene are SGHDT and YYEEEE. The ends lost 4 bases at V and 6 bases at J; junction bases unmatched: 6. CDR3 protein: CASSRGTGTDTQYF. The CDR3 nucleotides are TGTGCCAGCAGCCGTGGGACAGGGACGGATACGCAGTATTTT.

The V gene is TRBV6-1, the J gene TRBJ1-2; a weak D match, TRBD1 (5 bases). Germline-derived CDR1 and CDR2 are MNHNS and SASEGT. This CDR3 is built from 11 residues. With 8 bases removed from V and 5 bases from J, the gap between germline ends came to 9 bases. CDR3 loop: CASGAVYGYTF. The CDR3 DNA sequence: TGTGCCAGCGGGGCAGTGTATGGCTACACCTTC.

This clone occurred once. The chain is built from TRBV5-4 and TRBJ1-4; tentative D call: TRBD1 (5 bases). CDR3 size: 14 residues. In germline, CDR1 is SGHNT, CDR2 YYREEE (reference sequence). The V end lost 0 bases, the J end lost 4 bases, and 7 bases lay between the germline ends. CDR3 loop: CASSLAGNNEKLFF. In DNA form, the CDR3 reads TGTGCCAGCAGCTTGGCAGGGAATAATGAAAAACTGTTTTTT.

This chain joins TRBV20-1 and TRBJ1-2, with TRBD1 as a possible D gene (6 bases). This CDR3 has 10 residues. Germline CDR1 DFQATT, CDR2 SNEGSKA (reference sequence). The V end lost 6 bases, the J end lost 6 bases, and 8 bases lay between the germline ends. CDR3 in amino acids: CSAYRDGYTF. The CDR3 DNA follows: TGCAGTGCGTACAGGGATGGCTACACCTTC.